These 2 T cell receptor beta chains came from one sample sequenced in a study of blood T cells in healthy people across ages. For the second PCR, which ran for 7 to 11 cycles, a sample-barcoded 5' primer and a J-beta primer mix were used. One entry per CDR3 protein results from TCRdb running MiXCR on the 5' RACE reads. The sample records about 1.1 million distinct CDR3 sequences, 35% to 40% being singletons. Sequencing was performed on blood. These receptors were taken from a man aged 18 to 30 in good health.

The chain employs TRBV25-1 and TRBJ1-5; 7 nucleotides match TRBD1. The CDR3 totals 17 residues. Unmatched junction bases numbered 9, after V lost 4 bases and J lost 0 bases. The germline CDR1 and CDR2 sequences are MGHDK and SYGVNS. CDR3 amino acids: CASSGGTASYSNQPQHF. The CDR3 DNA sequence: TGTGCCAGCAGTGGTGGGACAGCTTCTTATAGCAATCAGCCCCAGCATTTT. The full variable domain, in which reference TRBV25-1 and TRBJ1-5 provide the parts outside the CDR3, is EADIYQTPRYLVIGTGKKITLECSQTMGHDKMYWYQQDPGMELHLIHYSYGVNSTEKGDLSSESTVSRIRTEHFPLTLESARPSHTSQYLCASSGGTASYSNQPQHFGDGTRLSIL.

V gene TRBV7-3 combines with J gene TRBJ1-2, with a tentative D call TRBD1 (6 bases). V gave up 5 bases and J gave up 8 bases, with 15 bases separating them. Looked up from germline, CDR1 is SGHTA and CDR2 is FQGTGA. The CDR3 is made up of 13 amino acids. The CDR3: CASSTGQLGGYTF. The CDR3 DNA reads as TGTGCCAGCAGCACAGGACAGCTCGGGGGCTACACCTTC.